The 24 T cell receptor beta chains given below trace back to one sample, sequenced in a study of T cell clonality in common variable immunodeficiency. Method: immunoSEQ multiplex PCR; TCRdb's copy keeps in-frame clones and lacks some. Sampling found approximately 75,000 clones, none seen once. Sequencing was performed on peripheral blood mononuclear cells. The receptors here all came from a person aged 18-70 years in good health.

This clone was seen many times. The read gets to within 3 residues of the CDR3 end, and the germline J gene fills in the rest. V gene TRBV18 combines with J gene TRBJ2-3, with 9 bases identical to TRBD2. This CDR3 has 16 amino acids. V was pared by 1 base and J by 3 bases, with 5 bases of the junction left unmatched. Germline CDR1 and CDR2: KGHSH and LQKENI. The CDR3 loop is CASSPLPTSGTDTQYF. CDR3 DNA (partial): TGTGCCAGCTCACCACTACCGACTAGCGGTACAGATACG.

This clone has at least ten counts. The read terminates 3 residues before the CDR3 end, so the remaining end is supplied by the germline J gene. V usage is TRBV2 and J usage is TRBJ2-5; D not certain. This CDR3 contains 14 residues. The germline CDR1 and CDR2 sequences are SNHLY and FYNNEI. Trimming stripped 2 bases from V and 5 bases from J, with 12 bases between. This CDR3 is CASSESSIRETQYF. CDR3 DNA, as far as it was read: TGTGCCAGCAGTGAATCGTCTATCCGGGAGACC.

This clone was observed many times. Germline and junction disagree at one end, which may indicate a read error. The read ends 3 residues before the CDR3 terminus; that terminus is restored from the germline J gene. The chain carries TRBV4-2 and TRBJ2-3; D unclear. Germline loops: CDR1 LGHNA, CDR2 YNFKEQ. The CDR3 extends over 15 amino acids. CDR3 DNA (partial): TGCGCCAGCAGCCAAGCTCCCCAGATTCCAGATACG. This encodes CASSQAPQIPDT. The whole CDR3 protein reads CASSQAPQIPDTQYF.

This clone was seen repeatedly, ten times or more. CDR3 DNA (partial): TGTGCCAGTAGTATCACTATGGGACTGAATACG. Translation: CASSITMGLNT. Given in full, the CDR3 is CASSITMGLNTQYF. The genes are TRBV19 and TRBJ2-3, with TRBD2 as a possible D gene (6 bases). The CDR3 extends 3 residues past the end of the read, so its final part is completed from the germline J gene. The CDR3 is 14 residues long. The germline CDR1 and CDR2 sequences are LNHDA and SQIVND (reference sequence). V shed 3 bases and J shed 7 bases, with 14 bases lying between them.

This clone has a count of ten or more. Read coverage stops 3 residues before the CDR3 terminus; the germline J gene supplies the remainder. V gene TRBV30 combines with J gene TRBJ2-7; D gene ambiguous. The CDR3 spans 12 residues. The V and J ends lost 2 bases and 4 bases respectively, with 9 bases between them. In germline, CDR1 is GTSNPN, CDR2 SVGIG (reference sequence). The CDR3 loop reads CAWSLLRYEQYF. Incomplete CDR3 DNA: TGTGCCTGGAGTCTTCTCAGATACGAG.

The sample holds many counts of this clone. From the germline J gene comes the end of the CDR3, since the read stops 3 residues before it. The J gene is TRBJ1-2, the V gene TRBV5-8; D remains unclear. This CDR3 is built from 14 residues. CDR1 and CDR2 (germline): SGHTS, YDEGEE. The ends were cut back, 3 bases at V and 4 bases at J, with 13 bases in the middle. The covered CDR3 bases are TGTGCCAGCAGCTCCCGATCCGGGGTCTATGGC. It specifies CASSSRSGVYG. The complete CDR3 protein is CASSSRSGVYGYTF.

By its share, this clone is medium-sized. The read ends 3 residues early relative to the CDR3; the germline J gene fills the gap. This sample includes further DNA sequences coding for the same CDR3. The chain recombines TRBV5-1 with TRBJ2-6, with 8 bases that match TRBD1. Losses at the gene ends were 4 bases for V and 1 base for J; bases not matched to a gene: 1. CDR1 and CDR2 (germline): SGHRS, YFSETQ. CDR3 length: 15 residues. CDR3 DNA, as far as it was read: TGCGCCAGCAGCCAGGGGGCATCTGGGGCCAACGTC. Its translation: CASSQGASGANV. The full-length CDR3 reads as CASSQGASGANVLTF.

This clone was recorded many times. The read comes to an end 3 residues before the CDR3 does, leaving the germline J gene to fill in the end. V usage is TRBV18 and J usage is TRBJ2-1; a possible D gene is TRBD2 (7 bases). V lost 3 bases, J lost 2 bases, and 11 bases lay in between. From germline, CDR1 is KGHSH and CDR2 LQKENI. This CDR3 is 15 amino acids long. Incomplete CDR3 DNA: TGTGCCAGCTCACCCGGGGGGCTTACCTACAATGAG. Translation gives CASSPGGLTYNE. The entire CDR3 protein reads CASSPGGLTYNEQFF.

This clone came up many times. The read stops 3 residues short of the end of the CDR3; the missing end is completed from the germline J gene. The V and J genes are TRBV5-4 and TRBJ1-6; no reliable D call. CDR3 length: 15 residues. The ends were cut back, 0 bases at V and 7 bases at J, with 11 bases in the middle. The germline V gene encodes CDR1 SGHNT and CDR2 YYREEE (reference sequence). The sequenced CDR3 bases are TGTGCCAGCAGCTTGGACCGAACATCAAATTCACCC. This encodes CASSLDRTSNSP. The whole CDR3 sequence reads CASSLDRTSNSPLHF.

This clone has a count of ten or more. The CDR3 extends 3 residues past the end of the read, so its final part is completed from the germline J gene. This chain joins TRBV19 and TRBJ2-5, with TRBD2 as a possible D gene (7 bases). The CDR3 runs 13 residues. Trimming removed 6 bases at V and 4 bases at J, with 12 bases between. Germline values: CDR1 LNHDA, CDR2 SQIVND (reference sequence). CDR3 DNA (partial): TGTGCCAGTAGGAGAGGGGGGGTAGAGACC. It yields the protein CASRRGGVET. The whole CDR3 protein reads CASRRGGVETQYF.

The CDR3 sequence is CASSRGGPGDTEAFF. CDR3 DNA (partial): TGTGCCAGCAGCCGCGGGGGTCCTGGGGACACTGAA. The chain recombines TRBV7-3 with TRBJ1-1; D possibly corresponds to TRBD1 (5 bases). Sequencing ends 3 residues short of the CDR3 end; the germline J gene provides the rest. This CDR3 has 15 amino acids. CDR1 is SGHTA and CDR2 is FQGTGA in the germline V gene. Trimming stripped 5 bases from V and 3 bases from J, with 16 bases between.

This clone was recorded a few times. The sequenced fragment ends 3 residues before the CDR3 boundary, so the rest is inferred from the germline J gene. This chain uses TRBV7-9 with TRBJ2-3; TRBD2 is a possible D gene (5 bases). Trimming removed 3 bases at V and 1 base at J, with 11 bases between. Germline CDR1 and CDR2: SEHNR and FQNEAQ (reference sequence). The CDR3 contains 15 residues. This chain's CDR3 is CASSFLGSGTDTQYF. The covered CDR3 bases are TGTGCCAGCAGCTTTTTGGGTAGCGGCACAGATACG.

The sample holds many counts of this clone. The read ends 3 residues shy of where the CDR3 ends; the end is completed using the germline J gene. The V gene is TRBV20-1, the J gene TRBJ1-2; D remains unclear. With 5 bases removed from V and 4 bases from J, the gap between germline ends came to 14 bases. The CDR3 contains 13 residues. The germline V gene encodes CDR1 DFQATT and CDR2 SNEGSKA (reference sequence). The CDR3: CSALTGSGYGYTF. The sequenced CDR3 bases are TGCAGTGCTCTGACGGGGTCGGGCTATGGC.

This clone was seen at least ten times. The CDR3 goes on 3 residues after the read ends, and that part is filled in from the germline J gene. The J gene is TRBJ2-7, the V gene TRBV6-2 or TRBV6-3, with D maybe TRBD2 (6 bases). CDR1 and CDR2 (germline): MNHEY, SVGEGT. V gave up 7 bases and J gave up 5 bases, with 21 bases separating them. This CDR3 comprises 15 residues. CDR3 DNA, as far as it was read: TGTGCCAGCAAGTCCTGGCGGCGGGGATTGGACGAG. Amino acid sequence: CASKSWRRGLDE. The CDR3 as a whole reads CASKSWRRGLDEQYF.

This clone was observed many times. The read gets to within 3 residues of the CDR3 end, and the germline J gene fills in the rest. The chain carries TRBV5-1 and TRBJ2-1, with 9 nucleotides matching TRBD2. CDR3 length: 18 residues. CDR1 is SGHRS, CDR2 YFSETQ, per germline. Trimming cost V 0 bases and J 4 bases; bases outside gene matches: 11. The CDR3: CASSLVSSGSASYNEQFF. The sequenced CDR3 bases are TGCGCCAGCAGCTTGGTGAGTAGCGGGAGTGCATCATACAATGAG. The full variable domain, completed using reference TRBV5-1 and TRBJ2-1, is KAGVTQTPRYLIKTRGQQVTLSCSPISGHRSVSWYQQTPGQGLQFLFEYFSETQRNKGNFPGRFSGRQFSNSRSEMNVSTLELGDSALYLCASSLVSSGSASYNEQFFGPGTRLTVL.

This clone was detected ten times or more. The CDR3 end is not reached by the read, which stops 3 residues before it; the germline J gene fills it in. The V gene is TRBV6-1, the J gene TRBJ2-1, with TRBD2 as a possible D gene (5 bases). The CDR3 is 15 amino acids. V was shortened by 2 bases and J by 2 bases, with 10 bases between the two germline ends. In germline, CDR1 is MNHNS, CDR2 SASEGT. Here the CDR3 reads CASSESGNTYNEQFF. The sequenced CDR3 bases are TGTGCCAGCAGTGAATCGGGGAACACCTACAATGAG.

Ten or more counts support this clone. Sequencing ends 3 residues short of the CDR3 end; the germline J gene provides the rest. V and J are TRBV28 and TRBJ2-1; D is ambiguous. This CDR3 has 15 residues. Germline V CDR1 and CDR2: MDHEN, SYDVKM. V was trimmed by 2 bases and J by 5 bases, leaving 13 bases between them. CDR3: CASSLPPIEDNEQFF. Incomplete CDR3 DNA: TGTGCCAGCAGTTTACCCCCCATCGAGGACAATGAG.

The table lists this clone with many counts. From the germline J gene comes the end of the CDR3, since the read stops 3 residues before it. This rearrangement joins TRBV7-3 to TRBJ1-1; D gene ambiguous. The CDR3 extends over 15 amino acids. The germline gives CDR1 SGHTA, CDR2 FQGTGA. V was pared by 3 bases and J by 6 bases, with 17 bases between. The chain's CDR3 is CASSFSGPGNAEAFF. The DNA read from the CDR3 is TGTGCCAGCAGCTTTTCCGGCCCGGGGAATGCTGAA.

This clone was observed at least ten times. From the germline J gene comes the end of the CDR3, since the read stops 3 residues before it. This chain connects TRBV10-3 to TRBJ2-5; 9 bases agree with TRBD1. The CDR3 is 19 amino acids. With 6 bases clipped from V and 5 bases from J, the junction kept 22 bases outside the gene matches. Looked up from germline, CDR1 is ENHRY and CDR2 is SYGVKD. CDR3 DNA (partial): TGTGCCATCAGACTCGGGACAGGGAAAACAGGAAGCGTTGCGGAGACC. Residues: CAIRLGTGKTGSVAET. In full, the CDR3 reads CAIRLGTGKTGSVAETQYF.

This clone was recorded at least ten times. The sequenced fragment ends 3 residues before the CDR3 boundary, so the rest is inferred from the germline J gene. The V gene is TRBV3-1 (or the pseudogene TRBV3-2), the J gene TRBJ1-1, with a tentative D call TRBD1 (6 bases). Germline V gene data show CDR1 as LGHDT and CDR2 as YNNKEL (reference sequence). V was pared by 6 bases and J by 5 bases, with 22 bases between. The CDR3 runs 16 residues. Incomplete CDR3 DNA: TGTGCCAGCAGGCGGCTAGGGGGGGGTCTTCTTACTGAA. Amino acid sequence: CASRRLGGGLLTE. In full, the CDR3 reads CASRRLGGGLLTEAFF.

This clone was counted many times. Read sequence stops 3 residues before the CDR3 end, and the germline J gene provides the missing end. This rearrangement joins TRBV5-1 to TRBJ1-4; D not resolved. The V gene's germline CDR1 is SGHRS and CDR2 YFSETQ. This CDR3 spans 16 amino acids. V dropped 4 bases and J dropped 3 bases, with 16 bases sitting between them. The sequenced part of the CDR3 DNA is TGCGCCAGCAGCCTGGTAGGAGGTAGCGCTAATGAAAAA. It is translated as CASSLVGGSANEK. The complete CDR3 protein is CASSLVGGSANEKLFF.

This clone was seen ten or more times. The CDR3 is CASSPGQGMETQYF. CDR3 bases read: TGTGCCAGCTCACCGGGGCAGGGGATGGAGACC. The chain is built from TRBV18 and TRBJ2-5, with a possible D match to TRBD1 (6 bases). With the read ending 3 residues before the CDR3 end, the germline J gene is used to fill in that end. The CDR3 runs to 14 residues. Germline V CDR1 and CDR2: KGHSH, LQKENI. The V gene lost 3 bases and the J gene lost 5 bases, with 13 bases spanning the gap.

This clone was detected ten times or more. The read terminates 3 residues before the CDR3 end, so the remaining end is supplied by the germline J gene. The chain is built from TRBV10-1 and TRBJ2-3; D unclear. Germline CDR1 WNHNN, CDR2 SYGVQD (reference sequence). The ends were cut back, 0 bases at V and 2 bases at J, with 9 bases in the middle. The CDR3 sequence is 15 residues long. CDR3: CASSESIRSTDTQYF. The sequenced part of the CDR3 DNA is TGCGCCAGCAGTGAGTCGATCAGATCCACAGATACG.

This clone was counted at least ten times. The missing CDR3 end, 3 residues past where the read stops, is filled in from the germline J gene. J is TRBJ2-5 and V is TRBV20-1, with 11 bases matching TRBD1. CDR1 is DFQATT and CDR2 is SNEGSKA in the germline V gene (reference sequence). CDR3 size: 15 residues. Losses at the gene ends were 3 bases for V and 5 bases for J; bases not matched to a gene: 8. The CDR3 reads CSASGGQGARETQYF. The sequenced CDR3 bases are TGCAGTGCTAGCGGTGGACAGGGGGCTCGGGAGACC.